This TCR beta chain was recovered during a study of T-cell memory formation after mild COVID-19. A single record per CDR3 protein comes from TCRdb applying MiXCR to the 5' RACE reads. Here the sample spans over 120,000 distinct CDR3 sequences, about a fifth being singletons. Material for sequencing was PBMCs or a T cell subset sorted from them (not recorded which). This receptor was obtained from an adult woman who had mild COVID-19 (a few samples of this study predate the infection). Cell type and time point are not known.

The CDR3 DNA sequence: TGTGCCAGCAGTAGCGGGAGTACCTATGAGCAGTTCTTC. It specifies CASSSGSTYEQFF. The V call is TRBV4-2, the J call TRBJ2-1; 9 bases line up with TRBD2. V dropped 6 bases and J dropped 8; count of bases not matched to a gene: 5. The V gene's germline CDR1 is LGHNA and CDR2 YNFKEQ. This CDR3 comprises 13 residues.